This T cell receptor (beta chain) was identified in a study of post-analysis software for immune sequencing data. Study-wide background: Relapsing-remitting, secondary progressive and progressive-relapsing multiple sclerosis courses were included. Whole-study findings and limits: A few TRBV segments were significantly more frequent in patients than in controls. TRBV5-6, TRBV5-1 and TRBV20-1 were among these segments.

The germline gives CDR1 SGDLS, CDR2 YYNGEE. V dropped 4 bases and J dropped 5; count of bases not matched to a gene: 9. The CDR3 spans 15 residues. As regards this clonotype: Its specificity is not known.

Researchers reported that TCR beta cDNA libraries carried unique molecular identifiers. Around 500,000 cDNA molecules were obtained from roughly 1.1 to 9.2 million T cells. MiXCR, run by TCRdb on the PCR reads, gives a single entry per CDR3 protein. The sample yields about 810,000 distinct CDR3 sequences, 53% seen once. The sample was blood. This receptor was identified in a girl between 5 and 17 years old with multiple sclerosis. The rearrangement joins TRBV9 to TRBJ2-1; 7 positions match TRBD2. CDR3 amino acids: CASSPFWTRHNEQFF. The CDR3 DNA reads TGTGCCAGCAGCCCCTTCTGGACTAGACACAATGAGCAGTTCTTC. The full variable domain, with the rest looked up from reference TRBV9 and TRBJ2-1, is DSGVTQTPKHLITATGQRVTLRCSPRSGDLSVYWYQQSLDQGLQFLIQYYNGEERAKGNILERFSAQQFPDLHSELNLSSLELGDSALYFCASSPFWTRHNEQFFGPGTRLTVL.